Listed below are T cell receptor beta chains from one sample, sequenced in a study of T cell responses to AZD1222 COVID-19 vaccine. The assay was immunoSEQ multiplex PCR, and TCRdb's table has in-frame clones only and misses some. Of approximately 150,000 clones listed, 75% to 95% are singletons. The material was peripheral blood, obtained 28 days after the second AZD1222 dose. The receptor set was obtained from an adult who received the AZD1222 COVID-19 vaccine. The CDR3 runs from the conserved cysteine through the conserved F or W. The order of the fields is J gene, V gene, CDR3 protein.

>TRBJ1-4|TRBV6-5
CASSYSKGQGPRKLFF
>TRBJ1-4|TRBV30
CACRLRGGVEKLFF
>TRBJ1-1|TRBV10-3
CAISGRGPTEAFF
>TRBJ1-2|TRBV2
CASSETIVRPGDEHLYGYTF
>TRBJ1-6|TRBV12-3/TRBV12-4
CASSSTQGSPLHF
>TRBJ1-2|TRBV19
CASTLDQGIDYGYTF
>TRBJ2-1|TRBV3-1/TRBV3-2
CASSHGGFSYNEQFF
>TRBJ1-1|TRBV6-1
CASSETWGTEAFF
>TRBJ2-2|TRBV6-5
CASRSNTGELFF
>TRBJ1-5|TRBV2
CASSGAGSNQPQHF
>TRBJ1-1|TRBV30
CAWSVQGDTFF
>TRBJ1-2|TRBV4-3
CASSQDVRGLIDNYGYTF
>TRBJ2-1|TRBV7-2
CASSRGLAGYNEQFF
>TRBJ1-1|TRBV4-1
CASSPDTQNTEAFF
>TRBJ2-1|TRBV5-1
CASSLAGVDSYNEQFF
>TRBJ1-1|TRBV11-2
CASALGLNTEAFF
>TRBJ1-2|TRBV5-6
CASSLAGYNYGYTF
>TRBJ1-1|TRBV15
CATSRETGNTEAFF
>TRBJ2-3|TRBV3-1/TRBV3-2
CASSPYGGSSTDTQYF
>TRBJ1-5|TRBV16
CASSQSSQPQHF
>TRBJ1-2|TRBV30
CAWSVRGQYGYTF
>TRBJ2-2|TRBV7-6
CASSSLRGVTGELFF
>TRBJ1-1|TRBV9
CASSVASGPPPNTEAFF
>TRBJ2-1|TRBV7-9
CASSLVLGDNEQFF
>TRBJ1-2|TRBV19
CATSKYRGQGYTF
>TRBJ2-1|TRBV5-8
CASSLGGQGGPRKFF
>TRBJ2-3|TRBV6-4
CASSSDPRDTQYF
>TRBJ1-2|TRBV7-8
CASSLAVDRGYGYTF
>TRBJ2-1|TRBV5-1
CASSVGPGGPYNEQFF
>TRBJ2-5|TRBV25-1
CASSEYRNQETQYF
>TRBJ2-2|TRBV18
CASSPGQGHTGELFF